This T cell receptor (beta chain) was recorded in a study of molecular identifiers for immune sequencing clone quantification. Looking at the study overall: Four of five splits of RNA from approximately 22,000 or 94,000 naive CD8 cells were sequenced in replicates.

Using its own MiXCR run on the PCR reads, TCRdb lists one record per CDR3 protein. The sample records roughly 320,000 distinct CDR3 sequences, 24% being singletons. CDR3 length: 18 amino acids. The V gene's germline CDR1 is SGHRS and CDR2 YFSETQ. V gave up 3 bases and J gave up 0 bases, with 21 bases separating them. This receptor was taken from a human donor in good health. Some libraries in this study had Jurkat cell RNA spiked in. Material for sequencing was naive CD8+ T cells from blood, with Jurkat cell RNA spiked in. Subset indicated: FACS-sorted CD8+CD4-CCR7+CD45RA+ naive T cells. The chain uses TRBV5-1 and TRBJ2-5; D possibly matches TRBD1 or TRBD2 (5 bases each). CDR3 sequence reads: CASSWVVTGPQNQETQYF. The CDR3 region has the DNA TGCGCCAGCAGCTGGGTGGTAACGGGACCGCAAAACCAAGAGACCCAGTACTTC.